This T cell receptor (beta chain) comes out of a study of T-cell memory formation after mild COVID-19. As for the study in general: TCR clusters were mostly confined to one donor each. The study, taken as a whole, reports: Contracting CD4+ clones were located mainly in CM and EM, and CD8+ clones in EMRA. Whether day 37 second-wave clones are SARS-CoV-2-specific was not confirmed. Balance between CD4 and CD8 was seen in clones contracting day 15 to 85, and a CD4+ lean was seen in later expanders.

TCRdb fed the 5' RACE reads into MiXCR, producing one record per CDR3 protein. Of 400,000 or so distinct CDR3 sequences in the sample, around a fifth were seen once. This clonotype was detected a few times. The antigen remains undetermined. This CDR3 has 18 residues. Germline V gene sequence: CDR1 LGHNA, CDR2 YSLEER. The germline V and J ends were trimmed by 2 bases and 8 bases, with 27 bases remaining between them. Material: PBMCs or a T cell subset sorted from them (not recorded which). The J gene is TRBJ1-2, the V gene TRBV4-3; D not resolved. The clonotype was recovered from an adult woman who had mild COVID-19 (a few samples of this study predate the infection). Cell type and time point are not known. CDR3 sequence (DNA): TGCGCCAGCAGCCAATATAAACCATCCGGGCGGCCCCAAGGAGGCTACACCTTC. This gives the protein CASSQYKPSGRPQGGYTF.